This T cell receptor beta chain was identified in a study of blood T cell repertoires in COVID-19. The wider study: Italy, Spain and the United States were the sources of the convalescent and acute COVID-19 samples. The analysed material was cDNA or gDNA that came from T cells, B-cell-depleted T cells, or PBMCs.

Germline V gives CDR1 SGHRS, CDR2 YFSETQ. J gave up 5 bases and V 4 bases, and 6 bases lay outside the gene matches. The CDR3 has 15 residues. Authors' data handling: The authors estimated nucleated cell counts from reference gene primer amplification. Clones were sequenced by immunoSEQ multiplex PCR, and TCRdb holds only the in-frame ones, with some missing. The V and J calls and clone size are taken from that table; D and trimming were inferred from the DNA. This table holds some 130,000 clones, 80% to 90% found once. The source of this sequence is a human donor in a cohort sampled during active COVID-19. The chain combines TRBV5-1 with TRBJ2-5, with 12 bases lining up with TRBD1. Sequenced: peripheral blood. For the CDR3, the DNA is TGCGCCAGCAGCCCGGGGACAGGGGGCTACGAGACCCAGTACTTC. The encoded protein is CASSPGTGGYETQYF.